This entry lists 19 T cell receptor beta chains sequenced from one sample in a study of T cell responses to AZD1222 COVID-19 vaccine. Clones were sequenced by immunoSEQ multiplex PCR, and TCRdb holds only the in-frame ones, with some missing. The sample comprises 200,000 or so clones, approximately 93% of which are singletons, and roughly 1% rests with the top ten. This specimen was peripheral blood, taken 28 days after the second AZD1222 dose. All receptors derive from an adult who received the AZD1222 COVID-19 vaccine.

In the case of this clone: Its ends do not fully match the called genes, so a read error is possible. This chain joins TRBV19 and TRBJ2-1; 12 bases line up with TRBD1. The germline gives CDR1 LNHDA, CDR2 SQIVND (reference sequence). This CDR3 has 15 residues. The CDR3 coding sequence is TGTGCCAGTAGCCCGGGACAGGGGGCCTATAATGAGCAGTTCTTC. Translation gives CASSPGQGAYNEQFF.

This clone was detected a few times. The rearrangement links TRBV28 to TRBJ2-7; 8 bases are shared with TRBD1. The CDR3 length is 15 residues. The germline CDR1 and CDR2 sequences are MDHEN and SYDVKM. The J segment lost 3 bases and the V segment lost 5 bases, leaving 9 bases of the junction unmatched. The CDR3 DNA reads as TGTGCCAGCAGTGCTCCGGGACAGGACCTCTACGAGCAGTACTTC. Amino acid sequence: CASSAPGQDLYEQYF. The entire variable domain, with the rest obtained from reference TRBV28 and TRBJ2-7, is as follows: DVKVTQSSRYLVKRTGEKVFLECVQDMDHENMFWYRQDPGLGLRLIYFSYDVKMKEKGDIPEGYSVSREKKERFSLILESASTNQTSMYLCASSAPGQDLYEQYFGPGTRLTVT.

Note on this clone: Other DNA variants within this sample encode the same CDR3. CDR3 in DNA: TGTGCCAGTAGTATTGGTGGTCAGCCCCAGCATTTT. This encodes CASSIGGQPQHF. The J gene is TRBJ1-5, the V gene TRBV19; D uncertain. The germline V gene encodes CDR1 LNHDA and CDR2 SQIVND (reference sequence). The CDR3 spans 12 residues. The V gene lost 3 bases and the J gene lost 6 bases, with 6 bases spanning the gap.

This chain uses TRBV4-2 with TRBJ2-3, with TRBD2 identical over 9 bases. V gave up 0 bases and J gave up 6 bases; unmatched junction bases: 4. This CDR3 contains 15 residues. Germline loops: CDR1 LGHNA, CDR2 YNFKEQ. The CDR3 sequence: CASSQDLGLADTQYF. The DNA for the CDR3 is TGTGCCAGCAGCCAAGATTTAGGACTAGCGGATACGCAGTATTTT.

The chain is built from TRBV9 and TRBJ1-3, with unresolved D. Germline V gives CDR1 SGDLS, CDR2 YYNGEE. V dropped 0 bases and J dropped 0 bases, with 7 bases sitting between them. The CDR3 extends over 15 amino acids. The CDR3 is CASSVDGFSGNTIYF. CDR3 nucleotide sequence: TGTGCCAGCAGCGTAGACGGGTTCTCTGGAAACACCATATATTTT.

This chain links TRBV20-1 with TRBJ1-5; no definite D call. The CDR3 spans 11 residues. The V and J ends lost 0 bases and 8 bases respectively, with 5 bases between them. CDR1 and CDR2 from the germline V gene are DFQATT and SNEGSKA (reference sequence). CDR3 nucleotides: TGCAGTGCTAGAGATCTCGAGCCCCAGCATTTT. Protein product: CSARDLEPQHF.

This sequence joins TRBV19 and TRBJ1-2; D is undetermined. The CDR3 sequence is 13 residues long. Between the trimmed V and J ends, which lost 3 bases and 6 bases, there was a span of 11 bases. Germline assignment: CDR1 LNHDA and CDR2 SQIVND (reference sequence). The CDR3 sequence: CASSIGVLNGYTF. For the CDR3, the DNA is TGTGCCAGTAGTATTGGGGTTCTAAATGGCTACACCTTC.

The rearrangement links TRBV7-2 to TRBJ2-7, with D tentatively TRBD2 (5 bases). The CDR3 is 13 residues long. CDR1 is SGHTA, CDR2 FQGNSA, per germline. Deletions cut 5 bases from V and 2 bases from J, with 10 bases between. The CDR3 DNA reads TGTGCCAGCAGCGGACGGGGAACCTACGAGCAGTACTTC. Its translation is CASSGRGTYEQYF.

V is TRBV5-4 and J is TRBJ1-1; unclear D gene. Trimming removed 5 bases at V and 5 bases at J, with 16 bases between. Germline CDR1 is SGHNT and CDR2 is YYREEE (reference sequence). CDR3 length: 14 amino acids. The CDR3 sequence: CASSIGFAETEAFF. The CDR3 nucleotides are TGTGCCAGCAGTATAGGGTTCGCGGAGACTGAAGCTTTCTTT.

The V gene is TRBV5-1, the J gene TRBJ1-3, with D possibly being TRBD1 (5 bases). This CDR3 region has 15 residues. The ends were cut back, 5 bases at V and 0 bases at J, with 12 bases in the middle. Germline CDR1 SGHRS, CDR2 YFSETQ. The CDR3: CASSPGHSSGNTIYF. The CDR3 nucleotides are TGCGCCAGCAGTCCAGGACACAGCTCTGGAAACACCATATATTTT.

This chain joins TRBV7-3 and TRBJ2-1, with TRBD2 identical over 8 bases. Germline loops: CDR1 SGHTA, CDR2 FQGTGA. The V gene end was trimmed by 2 bases and the J gene end by 6 bases; junction bases not matched to a gene: 12. This CDR3 spans 17 amino acids. The CDR3 region has the DNA TGTGCCAGCAGCTTACGGTCGACGGGGGGGCCCGGCAATGAGCAGTTCTTC. Protein: CASSLRSTGGPGNEQFF.

This chain uses TRBV25-1 with TRBJ2-5; D perhaps matches TRBD1 (5 bases). Between the trimmed V and J ends, which lost 8 bases and 2 bases, there was a span of 21 bases. The CDR3 runs to 16 residues. The germline CDR1 and CDR2 sequences are MGHDK and SYGVNS. For the CDR3, the DNA is TGTGCCAGCTCCCCGACCGAGACAGCGCTACAAGAGACCCAGTACTTC. Its translation: CASSPTETALQETQYF.

In this sample, this clone turned up a few times. J is TRBJ2-7 and V is TRBV2; 9 positions match TRBD2. Looked up from germline, CDR1 is SNHLY and CDR2 is FYNNEI. Trimming at V came to 6 bases and at J to 2 bases, leaving 2 bases not matched to a gene. This CDR3 spans 13 amino acids. In DNA, the CDR3 is TGTGCCAGCAGACTAGCGGGTACCTACGAGCAGTACTTC. Amino acids: CASRLAGTYEQYF.

This chain uses TRBV19 with TRBJ2-7, with 8 bases fitting TRBD1. There are 16 residues in the CDR3. The germline gives CDR1 LNHDA, CDR2 SQIVND (reference sequence). V shed 7 bases, J shed 1 base, and the junction held 12 bases outside the gene matches. CDR3 DNA sequence: TGTGCCAGTACTACTACCCCGGGGACAGGTTCCTACGAGCAGTACTTC. It yields the protein CASTTTPGTGSYEQYF.

The rearrangement uses TRBV30 and TRBJ1-4; possible D gene TRBD1, 6 bases. CDR1 is GTSNPN and CDR2 is SVGIG in the germline V gene (reference sequence). V lost 5 bases and J lost 7, with 17 bases in between. This CDR3 spans 14 amino acids. CDR3 nucleotide sequence: TGTGCCTGGGGCCGGACAGCCCTCACTGAAAAACTGTTTTTT. This translates into CAWGRTALTEKLFF.

This sequence joins TRBV10-2 and TRBJ1-2; TRBD1 agrees at 9 bases. J gave up 7 bases and V 0 bases, and 6 bases lay outside the gene matches. Looked up from germline, CDR1 is WSHSY and CDR2 is SAAADI. CDR3 length: 15 amino acids. For the CDR3, the DNA is TGCGCCAGCAGTGAGTCGTGGACAGGGGTTTTTGGCTACACCTTC. Protein product: CASSESWTGVFGYTF.

The J gene is TRBJ1-2, the V gene TRBV10-3; 10 nucleotides match TRBD1. After removal of 8 bases from V and 11 bases from J, the junction contained 8 bases not matched to a gene. CDR3 length equals 12 residues. CDR1 and CDR2 (germline): ENHRY, SYGVKD. The CDR3 DNA follows: TGTGCCATCTCGGGACAGGGGCTACCTTACACCTTC. It specifies CAISGQGLPYTF.

This chain links TRBV5-4 with TRBJ1-5; D unclear. The CDR3 is made up of 14 amino acids. Germline values: CDR1 SGHNT, CDR2 YYREEE (reference sequence). V shed 0 bases and J shed 2 bases, with 6 bases lying between them. The CDR3 here is CASSLAGGNQPQHF. The CDR3 DNA sequence: TGTGCCAGCAGCTTGGCAGGTGGCAATCAGCCCCAGCATTTT.

This clone has a single count. CDR3 sequence: CASSDRLTDTQYF. CDR3 DNA: TGTGCCAGCAGTGATCGACTCACAGATACGCAGTATTTT. The chain carries TRBV6-4 and TRBJ2-3; D is unresolved. Trimming left V 3 bases short and J 2 bases short, with 6 bases between. This CDR3 spans 13 amino acids. Germline V gives CDR1 MRHNA, CDR2 SNTAGT.